Only one count was recorded for the clone carrying this T cell receptor beta chain. Antigen: not known. The data were taken from a study of T cells in localized non-small cell lung cancer. Study-level findings and limits: The study found T cell clonality highest in uninvolved adjacent lung, above tumor. Longer overall survival accompanied higher blood T cell density. Median approximately 58 top-100 tumor clones were shared with paired adjacent lung. Heterogeneity is still possible, as just one tumor region was sequenced.

The ends were cut back, 6 bases at V and 7 bases at J, with 10 bases in the middle. Per the germline V gene, CDR1 is SNHLY and CDR2 is FYNNEI. The CDR3 contains 12 residues. Clones were read by immunoSEQ multiplex PCR, and TCRdb kept only the in-frame ones, dropping some. Here the sample spans about 74,000 clones, roughly 83% being singletons. The receptor's source is a female donor older than 55 with stage I lung adenocarcinoma. The specimen was peripheral blood, collected before any cancer treatment. V usage is TRBV2 and J usage is TRBJ2-1, with D possibly matching TRBD2 (5 bases). The CDR3 sequence is CASSGLRNEQFF. CDR3 nucleotides: TGTGCCAGCAGCGGACTGAGGAATGAGCAGTTCTTC.